This T cell receptor beta chain was identified in a study of cytomegalovirus exposure and HLA in healthy donors. Across the study: From donors who were HLA-typed, an early data release held approximately 80 million unique TCRs. Study results and caveats: Presence/absence analysis assumed near-uniform sequencing depth across donors. Using the classifier, cytomegalovirus status was reportedly diagnosed with high specificity and sensitivity.

The PCR had 60 Vbeta and 13 Jbeta primers. The assay was immunoSEQ multiplex PCR, and TCRdb's table has in-frame clones only and misses some. Of 190,000 or so clones listed, around 83% were seen once; the top ten hold over 5%. This clone was found a few times. The antigen remains unidentified. Germline-derived CDR1 and CDR2 are MNHNS and SASEGT. The CDR3 is 13 amino acids. The V end lost 6 bases, the J end lost 4 bases, and 12 bases lay between the germline ends. The chain carries TRBV6-1 and TRBJ2-5; D is possibly TRBD2 (5 bases). Sequencing was carried out using PBMCs. The receptor's source is a woman between 45 and 60 years old in good health and CMV-seropositive. CDR3 coding DNA: TGTGCCAGCAGACCCGAAGGGAGAGAGACCCAGTACTTC. As protein: CASRPEGRETQYF.